One sample yielded the 32 T cell receptor beta chains listed below, sequenced in a study of blood T cell repertoires in COVID-19 (dated by TCRdb to 2020 to 2022). The method behind the library was the immunoSEQ multiplex PCR assay. Entries here come from immuneACCESS through TCRdb and include only in-frame sequences with V and J called. Some clones fail to appear in such tables; in the studies checked, an unresolved V gene covers under half of the shortfall, and the cause of the remainder is unknown. The sample data list under 350,000 clones, and approximately 85% of these were observed just once. 10% to 15% of the sample is held by the ten biggest clonotypes. The sequencing input was peripheral blood. The receptor source for this set is a human donor in a cohort sampled during active COVID-19.

V usage is TRBV7-8 and J usage is TRBJ2-3; the match to TRBD2 covers 10 bases. In germline, CDR1 is SGHVS, CDR2 FQNEAQ. V was clipped by 5 bases and J by 6 bases; unmatched bases: 8. The CDR3 covers 15 residues. The CDR3 DNA reads TGTGCCAGCAGCCCTTACCTAGCGGGAGTTGATACGCAGTATTTT. This codes for CASSPYLAGVDTQYF.

On this clone itself: At one end the junction does not follow the germline gene, possibly because of a read error. The genes are TRBV30 and TRBJ2-4; D call uncertain. This CDR3 is built from 11 residues. Germline CDR1 and CDR2: GTSNPN and SVGIG (reference sequence). CDR3: CASVGGTRPSF. Written as DNA, the CDR3 is TGTGCTTCCGTCGGCGGCACCCGACCGTCCTTC.

V gene TRBV7-2 combines with J gene TRBJ2-7; 7 bases align to TRBD1. The CDR3 covers 14 residues. V lost 1 base and J lost 4; bases outside the gene matches: 4. CDR1 and CDR2 (germline): SGHTA, FQGNSA. The CDR3: CASSLGTGSYEQYF. The CDR3 DNA follows: TGTGCCAGCAGCTTAGGGACAGGATCATACGAGCAGTACTTC. The whole variable domain, remainder taken from reference TRBV7-2 and TRBJ2-7, is GAGVSQSPSNKVTEKGKDVELRCDPISGHTALYWYRQSLGQGLEFLIYFQGNSAPDKSGLPSDRFSAERTGGSVSTLTIQRTQQEDSAVYLCASSLGTGSYEQYFGPGTRLTVT.

The V and J genes are TRBV2 and TRBJ2-7; D might be TRBD1 (6 bases). Trimming removed 3 bases from V and 3 bases from J, with 21 bases in between. This CDR3 has 17 amino acids. CDR1 is SNHLY, CDR2 FYNNEI, per germline. CDR3 loop: CASSDRGHFRRDYEQYF. The CDR3 DNA sequence: TGTGCCAGCAGTGACAGGGGACACTTTAGGAGAGACTACGAGCAGTACTTC.

This rearrangement joins TRBV27 to TRBJ1-2; a possible D gene is TRBD1 (5 bases). Germline V gene data show CDR1 as MNHEY and CDR2 as SMNVEV (reference sequence). This CDR3 is 13 amino acids long. The V and J ends lost 10 bases and 4 bases respectively, with 16 bases between them. The CDR3 spells CATMEGSGYGYTF. CDR3 nucleotide sequence: TGTGCCACCATGGAGGGGAGCGGCTATGGCTACACCTTC.

Turning to this clone: Distinct nucleotide sequences in the sample also encode this CDR3. This chain joins TRBV28 and TRBJ1-2; no reliable D call. From germline, CDR1 is MDHEN and CDR2 SYDVKM. The CDR3 is made up of 11 amino acids. V gave up 6 bases and J gave up 1 base, with 3 bases separating them. The DNA for the CDR3 is TGTGCCAGCAGCGGTAACTATGGCTACACCTTC. This gives the protein CASSGNYGYTF.

This clone was detected only once. V gene TRBV5-1 combines with J gene TRBJ1-2; no definite D call. CDR3 length: 13 residues. Germline values: CDR1 SGHRS, CDR2 YFSETQ. V was pared by 3 bases and J by 9 bases, with 15 bases between. CDR3 bases: TGCGCCAGCAGCTCGACTGATGCTAGAAGCTACACCTTC. Translating gives CASSSTDARSYTF.

The V gene is TRBV19, the J gene TRBJ2-7, with D tentatively TRBD2 (6 bases). The germline V gene has CDR1 LNHDA and CDR2 SQIVND (reference sequence). V was shortened by 6 bases and J by 3 bases, with 9 bases between the two germline ends. The CDR3 totals 12 residues. In DNA form, the CDR3 reads TGTGCCAGTAGGGGAGGAAACTACGAGCAGTACTTC. This translates into CASRGGNYEQYF.

J is TRBJ2-7 and V is TRBV10-1, with 7 positions matching TRBD2. CDR3 length: 16 amino acids. Losses at the gene ends were 0 bases for V and 3 bases for J; bases not matched to a gene: 8. Germline values: CDR1 WNHNN, CDR2 SYGVQD (reference sequence). The CDR3, as DNA: TGCGCCAGCAGTGAGTCGAGCGGGATATCGGTCTACGAGCAGTACTTC. Translating it yields CASSESSGISVYEQYF.

The V call is TRBV5-1, the J call TRBJ2-7, with 9 bases fitting TRBD2. Per the germline V gene, CDR1 is SGHRS and CDR2 is YFSETQ. The CDR3 spans 15 residues. V shed 3 bases and J 5 bases; nucleotides not matched to a gene: 9. The CDR3 protein is CASSYYASGINEQYF. The CDR3 coding sequence is TGCGCCAGCAGCTACTACGCTAGCGGGATTAACGAGCAGTACTTC.

J is TRBJ2-1 and V is TRBV7-2, with TRBD2 identical over 9 bases. The trim removed 5 bases at V and 7 bases at J, leaving 6 bases unmatched. The CDR3 consists of 14 residues. Germline V gives CDR1 SGHTA, CDR2 FQGNSA. CDR3 sequence (DNA): TGTGCCAGCAGCGATCTAGCGGGAAGGAATGAGCAGTTCTTC. Protein product: CASSDLAGRNEQFF.

The chain carries TRBV5-4 and TRBJ2-1; 16 nucleotides align to TRBD2. The V and J ends lost 4 bases and 4 bases, in that order; junction bases with no gene match: 5. Germline values: CDR1 SGHNT, CDR2 YYREEE (reference sequence). The CDR3 runs to 17 residues. The CDR3 here is CASSRGTSGRGYNEQFF. Here the CDR3 DNA reads TGTGCCAGCAGCCGGGGGACTAGCGGGAGGGGATACAATGAGCAGTTCTTC.

The J gene is TRBJ2-2, the V gene TRBV12-3 or TRBV12-4; D is unclear. Trimming pared 1 base from V and 5 bases from J, leaving 5 bases between. The CDR3 sequence is 13 residues long. CDR3: CASSLDITGELFF. The CDR3 DNA is TGTGCCAGCAGTTTAGATATTACCGGGGAGCTGTTTTTT.

This clone is a singleton in its sample. V gene TRBV19 combines with J gene TRBJ2-1, with D possibly TRBD2 on 5 matching bases. Trimming removed 8 bases from V and 4 bases from J, with 9 bases in between. The germline CDR1 and CDR2 sequences are LNHDA and SQIVND (reference sequence). This CDR3 spans 12 amino acids. CDR3 in DNA: TGTGCCAGTTCGGGAAGGTACAATGAGCAGTTCTTC. Its translation is CASSGRYNEQFF.

The chain employs TRBV19 and TRBJ2-2; D remains ambiguous. Germline lookup yields CDR1 LNHDA and CDR2 SQIVND (reference sequence). CDR3 length equals 15 residues. Trimming cost V 1 base and J 6 bases, with 12 bases left between them. The CDR3 is CASSIGSGPAGELFF. CDR3 bases: TGTGCCAGTAGTATAGGGTCAGGCCCCGCCGGGGAGCTGTTTTTT. The full variable domain, in which reference TRBV19 and TRBJ2-2 provide the parts outside the CDR3, is DGGITQSPKYLFRKEGQNVTLSCEQNLNHDAMYWYRQDPGQGLRLIYYSQIVNDFQKGDIAEGYSVSREKKESFPLTVTSAQKNPTAFYLCASSIGSGPAGELFFGEGSRLTVL.

V is TRBV7-2 and J is TRBJ1-2; no clear D gene. Looked up from germline, CDR1 is SGHTA and CDR2 is FQGNSA. V gave up 1 base and J gave up 0 bases, with 9 bases separating them. The CDR3 is 15 residues long. The CDR3 sequence is CASSLGQATNYGYTF. The CDR3 DNA reads as TGTGCCAGCAGCTTAGGGCAGGCCACTAACTATGGCTACACCTTC.

This clone turned up a few times. The genes are TRBV14 and TRBJ2-7; D may be TRBD2 (5 bases). Deletions cut 0 bases from V and 3 bases from J, with 9 bases between. This CDR3 spans 14 amino acids. The V gene's germline CDR1 is SGHDN and CDR2 FVKESK. CDR3 sequence reads: CASSQEGASYEQYF. The CDR3 coding sequence is TGTGCCAGCAGCCAAGAGGGAGCTAGCTACGAGCAGTACTTC.

The chain has TRBV7-2 and TRBJ1-2; a weak D match, TRBD1 (6 bases). The V gene lost 1 base and the J gene lost 6 bases, with 12 bases spanning the gap. The CDR3 is made up of 14 amino acids. Germline V lookup: CDR1 SGHTA, CDR2 FQGNSA. CDR3 coding DNA: TGTGCCAGCAGCTTAGATGGGGGCGCGAATGGCTACACCTTC. Translating it yields CASSLDGGANGYTF.

V and J are TRBV27 and TRBJ2-2; 10 positions match TRBD2. Germline V gene sequence: CDR1 MNHEY, CDR2 SMNVEV (reference sequence). The CDR3 loop spans 14 amino acids. Trimming took 6 bases from V and 7 from J; bases not matched to a gene: 5. CDR3 sequence: CASRAGGVVGELFF. CDR3 DNA sequence: TGTGCCAGCAGAGCGGGGGGGGTGGTCGGGGAGCTGTTTTTT.

The chain joins TRBV3-1 (or the pseudogene TRBV3-2) to TRBJ1-4; 9 bases fit TRBD1. J gave up 10 bases and V 4 bases, and 13 bases lay outside the gene matches. Germline V gene lookup returns CDR1 LGHDT and CDR2 YNNKEL (reference sequence). The CDR3 consists of 16 residues. CDR3 in amino acids: CASSRTSQGAKGKLFF. CDR3 nucleotide sequence: TGTGCCAGCAGCCGGACATCACAGGGGGCGAAAGGAAAACTGTTTTTT.

A single count supports this clone. The chain carries TRBV7-9 and TRBJ2-3; D is possibly TRBD2 (6 bases). V lost 1 base and J 5 bases, leaving 16 bases between the germline ends. From germline, CDR1 is SEHNR and CDR2 FQNEAQ (reference sequence). The CDR3 spans 16 residues. For the CDR3, the DNA is TGTGCCAGCAGCTTAGACTTTTCCGGGAGAAAAGATACGCAGTATTTT. Its protein product is CASSLDFSGRKDTQYF.

V is TRBV7-9 and J is TRBJ1-1; possibly TRBD1 for D (6 bases). The V end lost 5 bases, the J end lost 5 bases, and 18 bases lay between the germline ends. The CDR3 spans 15 residues. From germline, CDR1 is SEHNR and CDR2 FQNEAQ (reference sequence). The DNA for the CDR3 is TGTGCCAGCAGCCACACCGGGGGGGCTGGGACTGAAGCTTTCTTT. Translating it yields CASSHTGGAGTEAFF.

A few counts support this clone. The rearrangement joins TRBV6-5 to TRBJ1-5; no reliable D call. CDR1 and CDR2 (germline): MNHEY, SVGAGI. With 2 bases removed from V and 4 bases from J, the gap between germline ends came to 6 bases. The CDR3 is 13 amino acids. In DNA form, the CDR3 reads TGTGCCAGCAGTTACGGGCGAAATCAGCCCCAGCATTTT. Its protein is CASSYGRNQPQHF.

The chain employs TRBV18 and TRBJ2-5; maybe TRBD1 (5 bases). Trimming stripped 8 bases from V and 5 bases from J, with 15 bases between. CDR3 size: 13 residues. CDR1 is KGHSH, CDR2 LQKENI, per germline. CDR3 region: CASTMTVGETQYF. CDR3 in DNA: TGTGCCAGCACAATGACAGTCGGGGAGACCCAGTACTTC.

The J gene is TRBJ2-7, the V gene TRBV7-9; D might be TRBD1 (6 bases). Germline lookup yields CDR1 SEHNR and CDR2 FQNEAQ (reference sequence). V lost 6 bases and J lost 4, with 16 bases in between. The CDR3 is 14 residues long. CDR3 nucleotide sequence: TGTGCCAGCAGTCGTGGGGGCTTGGGGTACGAGCAGTACTTC. It specifies CASSRGGLGYEQYF.

The chain recombines TRBV28 with TRBJ1-2; D possibly corresponds to TRBD1 (6 bases). The CDR3 loop spans 14 amino acids. The germline gives CDR1 MDHEN, CDR2 SYDVKM. V shed 3 bases and J shed 11 bases, with 19 bases lying between them. The CDR3: CASSLGTLGRGYTF. The CDR3 nucleotides read TGTGCCAGCAGTTTGGGAACCCTCGGCAGGGGTTACACCTTC.

The rearrangement joins TRBV13 to TRBJ2-7, with 7 bases identical to TRBD2. The CDR3 is made up of 14 amino acids. Germline V gene sequence: CDR1 PRHDT, CDR2 FYEKMQ (reference sequence). Losses at the gene ends were 4 bases for V and 3 bases for J; bases not matched to a gene: 6. CDR3 protein: CASSSRERDYEQYF. As DNA, the CDR3 is TGTGCCAGCAGCTCGCGGGAGAGGGACTACGAGCAGTACTTC.

This clone was found once. The chain has TRBV5-5 and TRBJ1-6, with a weak D call TRBD1 (6 bases). The CDR3 has 15 amino acids. The germline CDR1 and CDR2 sequences are SGHKS and YYEKEE (reference sequence). V lost 2 bases and J 7 bases, leaving 13 bases between the germline ends. The CDR3 DNA reads as TGTGCCAGCAGCTTACAGGGCTCGGGGAATTCACCCCTCCACTTT. This gives the protein CASSLQGSGNSPLHF.

The genes are TRBV6-2 or TRBV6-3 and TRBJ1-5; D is perhaps TRBD1 (5 bases). V was pared by 6 bases and J by 2 bases, with 17 bases between. In germline, CDR1 is MNHEY, CDR2 SVGEGT. CDR3 length: 16 residues. Here the CDR3 DNA reads TGTGCCAGCAGCCCTTTACGGGGGACGGGCAATCAGCCCCAGCATTTT. Translating it yields CASSPLRGTGNQPQHF.

The rearrangement uses TRBV12-3 or TRBV12-4 and TRBJ2-7, with D possibly matching TRBD2 (6 bases). The CDR3 sequence is 13 residues long. V lost 5 bases, J lost 7 bases, and 15 bases lay in between. In nucleotides, the CDR3 is TGTGCCAGCAGTGGGTGGGGGACTGAGGAGCAGTACTTC. Protein product: CASSGWGTEEQYF.

The sample holds one count of this clone. V and J are TRBV5-4 and TRBJ2-7, with TRBD1 matching 7 bases. In germline, CDR1 is SGHNT, CDR2 YYREEE (reference sequence). The CDR3 extends over 15 amino acids. V dropped 4 bases and J dropped 2; count of bases not matched to a gene: 9. The CDR3: CASSTPGTAPYEQYF. CDR3 coding DNA: TGTGCCAGCAGCACTCCCGGGACAGCGCCCTACGAGCAGTACTTC.

The chain couples TRBV5-1 to TRBJ1-4, with unresolved D. Trimming pared 4 bases from V and 3 bases from J, leaving 16 bases between. This CDR3 contains 16 residues. Germline CDR1 reads SGHRS; CDR2 reads YFSETQ. The CDR3 sequence: CASSAASRGPNEKLFF. CDR3 in DNA: TGCGCCAGCAGCGCTGCCAGCCGGGGTCCTAATGAAAAACTGTTTTTT.